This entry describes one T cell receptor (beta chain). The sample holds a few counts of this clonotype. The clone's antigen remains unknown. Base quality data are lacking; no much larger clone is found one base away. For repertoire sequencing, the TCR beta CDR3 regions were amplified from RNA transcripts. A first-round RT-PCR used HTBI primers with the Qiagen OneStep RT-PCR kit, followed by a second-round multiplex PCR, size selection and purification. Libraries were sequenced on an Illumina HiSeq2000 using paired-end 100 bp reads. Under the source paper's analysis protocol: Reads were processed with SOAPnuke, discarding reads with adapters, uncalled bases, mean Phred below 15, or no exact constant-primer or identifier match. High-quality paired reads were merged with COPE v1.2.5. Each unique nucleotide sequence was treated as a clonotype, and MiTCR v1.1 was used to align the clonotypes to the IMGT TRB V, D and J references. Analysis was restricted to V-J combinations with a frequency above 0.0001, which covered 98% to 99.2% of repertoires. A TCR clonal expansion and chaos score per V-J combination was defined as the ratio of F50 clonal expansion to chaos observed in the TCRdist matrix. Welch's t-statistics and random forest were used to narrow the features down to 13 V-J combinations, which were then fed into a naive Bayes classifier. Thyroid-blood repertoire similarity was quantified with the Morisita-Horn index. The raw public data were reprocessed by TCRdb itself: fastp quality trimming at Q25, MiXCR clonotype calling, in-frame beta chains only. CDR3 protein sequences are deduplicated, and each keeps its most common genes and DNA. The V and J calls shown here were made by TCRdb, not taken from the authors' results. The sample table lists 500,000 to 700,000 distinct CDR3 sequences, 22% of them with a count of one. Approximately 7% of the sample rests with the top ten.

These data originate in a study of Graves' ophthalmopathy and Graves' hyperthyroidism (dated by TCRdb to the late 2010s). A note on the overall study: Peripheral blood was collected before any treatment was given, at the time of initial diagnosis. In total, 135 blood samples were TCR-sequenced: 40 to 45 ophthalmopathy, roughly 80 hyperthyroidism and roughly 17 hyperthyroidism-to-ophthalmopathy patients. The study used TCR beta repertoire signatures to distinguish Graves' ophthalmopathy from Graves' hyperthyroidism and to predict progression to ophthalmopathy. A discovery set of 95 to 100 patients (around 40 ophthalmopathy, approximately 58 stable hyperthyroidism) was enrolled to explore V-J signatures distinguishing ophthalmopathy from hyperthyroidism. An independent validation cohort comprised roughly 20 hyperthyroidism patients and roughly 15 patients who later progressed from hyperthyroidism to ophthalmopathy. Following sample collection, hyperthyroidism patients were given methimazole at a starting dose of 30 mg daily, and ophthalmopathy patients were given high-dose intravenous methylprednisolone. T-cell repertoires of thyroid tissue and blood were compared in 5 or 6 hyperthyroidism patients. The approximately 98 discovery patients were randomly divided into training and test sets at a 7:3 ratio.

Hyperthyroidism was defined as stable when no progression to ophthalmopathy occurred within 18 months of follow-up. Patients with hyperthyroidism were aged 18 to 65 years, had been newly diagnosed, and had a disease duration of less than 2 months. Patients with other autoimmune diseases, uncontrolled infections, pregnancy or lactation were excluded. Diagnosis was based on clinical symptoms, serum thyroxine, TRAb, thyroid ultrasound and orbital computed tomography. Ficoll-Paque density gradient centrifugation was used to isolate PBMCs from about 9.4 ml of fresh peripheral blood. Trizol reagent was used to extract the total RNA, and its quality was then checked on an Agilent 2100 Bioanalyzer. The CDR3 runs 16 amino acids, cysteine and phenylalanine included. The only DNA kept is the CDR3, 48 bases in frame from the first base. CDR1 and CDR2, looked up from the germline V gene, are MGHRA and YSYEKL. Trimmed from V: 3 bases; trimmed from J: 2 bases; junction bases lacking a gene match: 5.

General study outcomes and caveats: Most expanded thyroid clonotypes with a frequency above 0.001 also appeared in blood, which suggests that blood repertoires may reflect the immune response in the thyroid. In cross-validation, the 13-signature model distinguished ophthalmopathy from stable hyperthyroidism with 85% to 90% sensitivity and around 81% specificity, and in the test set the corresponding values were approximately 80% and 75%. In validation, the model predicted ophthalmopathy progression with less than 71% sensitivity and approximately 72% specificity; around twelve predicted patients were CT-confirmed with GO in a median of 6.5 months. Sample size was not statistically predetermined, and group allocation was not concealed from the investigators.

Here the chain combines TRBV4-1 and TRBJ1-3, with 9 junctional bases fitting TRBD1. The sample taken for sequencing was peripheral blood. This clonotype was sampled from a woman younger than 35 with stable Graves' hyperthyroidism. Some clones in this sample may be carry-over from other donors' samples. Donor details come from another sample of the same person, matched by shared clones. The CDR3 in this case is CASSHRTGETGNTIYF. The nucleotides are TGCGCCAGCAGCCACAGGACAGGGGAAACTGGAAACACCATATATTTT.